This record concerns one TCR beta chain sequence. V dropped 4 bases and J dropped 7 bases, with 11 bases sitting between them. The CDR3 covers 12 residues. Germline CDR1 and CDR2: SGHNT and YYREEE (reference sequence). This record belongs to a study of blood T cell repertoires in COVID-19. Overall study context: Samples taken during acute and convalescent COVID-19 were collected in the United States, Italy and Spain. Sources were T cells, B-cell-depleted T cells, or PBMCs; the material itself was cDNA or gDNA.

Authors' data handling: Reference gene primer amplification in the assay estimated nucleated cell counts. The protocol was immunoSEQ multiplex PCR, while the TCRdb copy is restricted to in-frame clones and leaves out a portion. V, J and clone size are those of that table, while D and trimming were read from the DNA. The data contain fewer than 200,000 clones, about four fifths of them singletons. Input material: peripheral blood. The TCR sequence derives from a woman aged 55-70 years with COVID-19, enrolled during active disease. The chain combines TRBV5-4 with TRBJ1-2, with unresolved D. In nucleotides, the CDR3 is TGTGCCAGCAGCAGCGGACTTCTTGGCTACACCTTC. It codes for CASSSGLLGYTF.